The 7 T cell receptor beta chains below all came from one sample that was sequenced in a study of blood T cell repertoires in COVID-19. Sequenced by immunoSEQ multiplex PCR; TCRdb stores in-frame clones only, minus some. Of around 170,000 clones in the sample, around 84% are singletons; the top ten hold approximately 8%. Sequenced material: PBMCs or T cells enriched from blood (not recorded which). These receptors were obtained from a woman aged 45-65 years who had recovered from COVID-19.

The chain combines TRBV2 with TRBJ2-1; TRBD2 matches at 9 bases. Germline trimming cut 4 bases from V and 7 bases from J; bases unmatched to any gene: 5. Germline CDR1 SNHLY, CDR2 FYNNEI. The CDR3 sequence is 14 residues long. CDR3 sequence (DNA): TGTGCCAGCAGTGGGGGACTAGCAGGTAATGAGCAGTTCTTC. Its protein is CASSGGLAGNEQFF.

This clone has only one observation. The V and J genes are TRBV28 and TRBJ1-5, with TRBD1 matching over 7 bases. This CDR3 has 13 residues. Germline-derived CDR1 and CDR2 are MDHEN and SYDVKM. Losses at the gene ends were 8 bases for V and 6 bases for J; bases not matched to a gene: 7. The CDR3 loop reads CASVTGAGQPQHF. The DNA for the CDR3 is TGTGCCAGCGTTACAGGGGCCGGTCAGCCCCAGCATTTT.

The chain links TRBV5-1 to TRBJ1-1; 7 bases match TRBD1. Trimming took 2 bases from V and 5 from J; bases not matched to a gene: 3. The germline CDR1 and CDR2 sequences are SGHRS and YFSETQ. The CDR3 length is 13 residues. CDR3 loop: CASSLQGFTEAFF. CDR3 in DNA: TGCGCCAGCAGCTTACAGGGGTTTACTGAAGCTTTCTTT.

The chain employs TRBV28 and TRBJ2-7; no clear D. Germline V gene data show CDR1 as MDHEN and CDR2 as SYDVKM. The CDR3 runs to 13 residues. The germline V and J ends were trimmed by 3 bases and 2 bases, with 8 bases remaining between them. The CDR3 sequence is CASSFNGPYEQYF. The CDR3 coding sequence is TGTGCCAGCAGTTTTAATGGCCCCTACGAGCAGTACTTC.

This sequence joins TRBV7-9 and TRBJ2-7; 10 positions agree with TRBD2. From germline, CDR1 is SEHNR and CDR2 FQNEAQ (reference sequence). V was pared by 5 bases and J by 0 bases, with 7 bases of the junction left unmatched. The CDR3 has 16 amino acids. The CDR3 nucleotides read TGTGCCAGCAGCATTTCTAGCGGGGGAATCTCCTACGAGCAGTACTTC. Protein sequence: CASSISSGGISYEQYF.

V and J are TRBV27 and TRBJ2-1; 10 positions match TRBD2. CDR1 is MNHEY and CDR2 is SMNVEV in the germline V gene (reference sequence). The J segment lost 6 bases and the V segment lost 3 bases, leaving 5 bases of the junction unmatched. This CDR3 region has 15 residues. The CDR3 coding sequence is TGTGCCAGCAGTTTGGCTAGCGGGGGATTCAATGAGCAGTTCTTC. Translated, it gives CASSLASGGFNEQFF.

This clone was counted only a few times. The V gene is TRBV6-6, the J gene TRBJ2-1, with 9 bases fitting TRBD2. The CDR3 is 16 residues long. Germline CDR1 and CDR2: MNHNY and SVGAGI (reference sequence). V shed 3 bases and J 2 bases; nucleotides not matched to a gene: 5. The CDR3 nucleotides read TGTGCCAGCAGTTATTCCGCGGGAGGGCCCTACAATGAGCAGTTCTTC. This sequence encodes CASSYSAGGPYNEQFF.